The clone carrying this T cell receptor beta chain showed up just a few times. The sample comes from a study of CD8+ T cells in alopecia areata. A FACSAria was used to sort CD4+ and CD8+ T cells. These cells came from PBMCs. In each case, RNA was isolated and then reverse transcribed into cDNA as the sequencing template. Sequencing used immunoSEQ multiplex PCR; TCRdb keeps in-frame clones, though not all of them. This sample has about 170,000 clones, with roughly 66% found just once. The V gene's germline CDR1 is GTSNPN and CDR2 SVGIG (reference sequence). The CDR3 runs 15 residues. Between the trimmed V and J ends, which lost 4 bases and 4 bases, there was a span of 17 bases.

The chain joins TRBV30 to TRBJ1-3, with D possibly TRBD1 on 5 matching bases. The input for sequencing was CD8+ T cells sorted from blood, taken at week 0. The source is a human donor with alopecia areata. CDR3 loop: CAWTPDRGVGNTIYF. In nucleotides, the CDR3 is TGTGCCTGGACACCCGACCGAGGGGTAGGAAACACCATATATTTT.